The text below deals with one TCR beta chain. What it binds is unknown. Only in-frame clones appear in the TCRdb table, and some are missing; sequencing was by immunoSEQ multiplex PCR. This table has about 380,000 clones, 90% to 97% appearing once. V shed 6 bases, J shed 4 bases, and the junction held 0 bases outside the gene matches. This CDR3 is built from 14 residues. Germline V gene data show CDR1 as MNHNS and CDR2 as SASEGT. The record originates from a study of shared clonotypes between healthy human individuals. Study-level findings and limits: Only blood was sampled, and tissue TCR repertoires likely differ from blood ones. What naive subsets generally showed was a larger estimated richness than memory subsets showed.

Donors were healthy HIV-negative adults without recently reported acute infections or vaccinations. The clonotype originates from a man in his thirties or forties in good health. The specimen was memory CD8+ T cells sorted from blood. Described subset: CD45RO+ cells pooled with CCR7-negative TemRA cells. The chain couples TRBV6-1 to TRBJ2-2, with 12 bases aligning to TRBD2. DNA for the CDR3: TGTGCCAGCAGGACTAGCGGGGGCACCGGGGAGCTGTTTTTT. It is translated as CASRTSGGTGELFF.